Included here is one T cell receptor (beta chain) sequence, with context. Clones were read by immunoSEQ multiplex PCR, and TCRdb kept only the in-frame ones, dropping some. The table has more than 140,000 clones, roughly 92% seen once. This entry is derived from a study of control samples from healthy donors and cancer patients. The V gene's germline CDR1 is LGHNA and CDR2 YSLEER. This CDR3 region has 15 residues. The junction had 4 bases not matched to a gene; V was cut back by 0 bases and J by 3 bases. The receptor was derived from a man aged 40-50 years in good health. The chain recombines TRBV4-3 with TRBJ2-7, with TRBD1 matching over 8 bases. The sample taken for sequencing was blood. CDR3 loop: CASSQDSRGLYEQYF. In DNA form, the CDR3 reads TGCGCCAGCAGCCAAGATTCCAGGGGGCTCTACGAGCAGTACTTC.